These 10 T cell receptor beta chains share one sample of origin, sequenced in a study of T cell repertoires in cytomegalovirus infection. TCRdb reprocessed the reads with MiXCR, giving one entry per CDR3 protein. Of hundreds of thousands of distinct CDR3 sequences in the sample, roughly a tenth were seen once. The specimen sequenced was PBMCs. All receptors come from a human donor in good health (CMV status not recorded). Some clones in this sample may be carry-over from other donors' samples.

This clonotype was counted at least ten times. The chain employs TRBV29-1 and TRBJ1-4; 10 bases are a match to TRBD1. V gave up 6 bases and J gave up 8 bases; unmatched junction bases: 9. Germline V gives CDR1 SQVTM, CDR2 ANQGSEA. CDR3 length: 14 amino acids. The CDR3 coding sequence is TGCAGCGTGAAGAAGACAGGGGGCGGCGAAAAACTGTTTTTT. Its translation: CSVKKTGGGEKLFF.

This clonotype was found many times. The V gene is TRBV7-9, the J gene TRBJ2-6; 10 bases are a match to TRBD1. CDR1 and CDR2 (germline): SEHNR, FQNEAQ (reference sequence). The length of the CDR3 is 18 residues. J lost 4 bases, V lost 5 bases, and 11 bases had no gene match. The CDR3 nucleotides are TGTGCCAGCAGCAAGTGGGGACAGGGGACGGACGGGGCCAACGTCCTGACTTTC. Protein product: CASSKWGQGTDGANVLTF.

This clonotype was recorded many times. V and J are TRBV7-9 and TRBJ2-5; D is perhaps TRBD2 (5 bases). Germline lookup yields CDR1 SEHNR and CDR2 FQNEAQ (reference sequence). The ends were cut back, 5 bases at V and 0 bases at J, with 10 bases in the middle. CDR3 length equals 14 residues. The CDR3 DNA is TGTGCCAGCAGCCCCGGCGGGTACCAAGAGACCCAGTACTTC. Its translation: CASSPGGYQETQYF.

This clonotype was detected many times. The chain recombines TRBV28 with TRBJ2-5, with D maybe TRBD1 (7 bases). Germline V gives CDR1 MDHEN, CDR2 SYDVKM. V was shortened by 6 bases and J by 5 bases, with 16 bases between the two germline ends. The CDR3 consists of 14 residues. CDR3 sequence reads: CASRGGQADETQYF. Here the CDR3 DNA reads TGTGCCAGCAGGGGAGGACAGGCGGATGAGACCCAGTACTTC.

In its sample, this clonotype was seen many times. The CDR3 DNA is TGTGCCAGCAGCTTTAGTACAGGGGTCACAGATACGCAGTATTTT. It yields the protein CASSFSTGVTDTQYF. This rearrangement joins TRBV7-9 to TRBJ2-3; 7 nucleotides match TRBD1. The CDR3 length is 15 residues. Unmatched junction bases numbered 5, after V lost 3 bases and J lost 2 bases. Germline V gene sequence: CDR1 SEHNR, CDR2 FQNEAQ (reference sequence).

This clonotype showed up many times. V usage is TRBV7-9 and J usage is TRBJ2-7; D gene unclear. Germline CDR1 is SEHNR and CDR2 is FQNEAQ (reference sequence). The CDR3 has 12 residues. V was pared by 2 bases and J by 4 bases, with 6 bases between. The DNA of the CDR3 is TGTGCCAGCAGCTTACTGCGGTACGAGCAGTACTTC. Its translation: CASSLLRYEQYF. Together with reference TRBV7-9 and TRBJ2-7, the CDR3 gives the full variable domain: DTGVSQNPRHKITKRGQNVTFRCDPISEHNRLYWYRQTLGQGPEFLTYFQNEAQLEKSRLLSDRFSAERPKGSFSTLEIQRTEQGDSAMYLCASSLLRYEQYFGPGTRLTVT.

Ten or more counts support this clonotype. V gene TRBV15 combines with J gene TRBJ2-3; D perhaps matches TRBD2 (6 bases). Trimming left V 4 bases short and J 1 base short, with 9 bases between. Germline-derived CDR1 and CDR2 are LNHNV and YYDKDF (reference sequence). The length of the CDR3 is 14 residues. CDR3 protein: CATSKGEGTDTQYF. CDR3 coding DNA: TGTGCCACCAGCAAAGGGGAGGGCACAGATACGCAGTATTTT.

This clonotype occurred many times. This chain joins TRBV29-1 and TRBJ2-5; D possibly corresponds to TRBD1 (5 bases). Trimming removed 7 bases from V and 0 bases from J, with 9 bases in between. The CDR3 extends over 12 amino acids. Looked up from germline, CDR1 is SQVTM and CDR2 is ANQGSEA. The chain's CDR3 is CSGRADQETQYF. For the CDR3, the DNA is TGCAGCGGCAGGGCGGACCAAGAGACCCAGTACTTC.

The chain uses TRBV20-1 and TRBJ1-1, with D possibly being TRBD1 (6 bases). The germline gives CDR1 DFQATT, CDR2 SNEGSKA (reference sequence). The CDR3 runs to 14 residues. V gave up 6 bases and J gave up 1 base, with 15 bases separating them. CDR3 region: CSAPTGFENTEAFF. The CDR3, as DNA: TGCAGTGCCCCGACAGGTTTCGAGAACACTGAAGCTTTCTTT.

This clonotype was observed many times. V and J are TRBV20-1 and TRBJ1-5; D unresolved. The CDR3 is made up of 14 amino acids. The ends were cut back, 6 bases at V and 1 base at J, with 13 bases in the middle. Germline V gives CDR1 DFQATT, CDR2 SNEGSKA (reference sequence). The CDR3 bases are TGCAGTGCGCCAGACATGATGAGCAATCAGCCCCAGCATTTT. It specifies CSAPDMMSNQPQHF.